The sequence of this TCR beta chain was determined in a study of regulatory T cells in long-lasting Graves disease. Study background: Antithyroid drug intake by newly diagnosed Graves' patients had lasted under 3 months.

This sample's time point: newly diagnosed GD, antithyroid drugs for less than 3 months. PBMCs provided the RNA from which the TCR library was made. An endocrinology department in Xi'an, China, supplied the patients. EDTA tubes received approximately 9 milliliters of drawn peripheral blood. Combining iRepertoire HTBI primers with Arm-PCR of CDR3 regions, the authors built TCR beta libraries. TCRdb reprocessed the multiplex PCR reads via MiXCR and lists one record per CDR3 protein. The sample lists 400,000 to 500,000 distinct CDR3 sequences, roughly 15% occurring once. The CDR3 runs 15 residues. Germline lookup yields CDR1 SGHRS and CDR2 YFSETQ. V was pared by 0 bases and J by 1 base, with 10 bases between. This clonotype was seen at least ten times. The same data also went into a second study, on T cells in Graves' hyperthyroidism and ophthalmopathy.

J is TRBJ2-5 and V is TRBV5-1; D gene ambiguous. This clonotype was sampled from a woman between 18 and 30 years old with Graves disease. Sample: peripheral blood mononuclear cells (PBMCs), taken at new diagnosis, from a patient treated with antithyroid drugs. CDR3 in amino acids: CASSLDVRTQETQYF. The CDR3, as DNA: TGCGCCAGCAGCTTGGATGTACGGACCCAAGAGACCCAGTACTTC.